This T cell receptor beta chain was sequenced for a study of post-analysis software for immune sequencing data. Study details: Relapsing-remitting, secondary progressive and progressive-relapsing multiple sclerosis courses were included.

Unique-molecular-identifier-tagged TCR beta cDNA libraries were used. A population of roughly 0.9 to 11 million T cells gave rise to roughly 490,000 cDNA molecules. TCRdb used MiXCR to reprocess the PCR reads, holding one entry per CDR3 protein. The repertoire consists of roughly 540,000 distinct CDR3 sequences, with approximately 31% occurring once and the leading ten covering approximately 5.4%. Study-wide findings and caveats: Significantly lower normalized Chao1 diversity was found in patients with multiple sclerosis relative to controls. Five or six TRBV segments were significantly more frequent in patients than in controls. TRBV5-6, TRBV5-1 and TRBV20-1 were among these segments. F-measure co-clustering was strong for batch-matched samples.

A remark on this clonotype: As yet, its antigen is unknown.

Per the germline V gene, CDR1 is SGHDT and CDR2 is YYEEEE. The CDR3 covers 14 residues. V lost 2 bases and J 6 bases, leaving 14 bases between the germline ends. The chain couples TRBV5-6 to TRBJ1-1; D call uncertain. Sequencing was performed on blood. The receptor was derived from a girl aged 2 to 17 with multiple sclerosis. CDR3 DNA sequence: TGTGCCAGCAGCTTACAGACACTTTCCCCTGAAGCTTTCTTT. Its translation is CASSLQTLSPEAFF.